A single sample is the source of the 25 T cell receptor beta chains below, sequenced in a study of tumor-infiltrating lymphocytes in primary liver carcinoma. A primer in the constant region served to generate TCR beta cDNA from roughly 450 ng of total RNA. TCR beta libraries came from three nested multiplex PCR rounds using slightly modified ARM-PCR. A C-beta reverse primer was combined with TRBV1-TRBV30 forward primers in the first two PCR rounds, and each round had approximately 9 cycles. In TCRdb, the multiplex PCR reads were re-called with MiXCR into one record per CDR3 protein. The sample holds under 85,000 distinct CDR3 sequences; around 70% are singletons and the top ten take approximately 19%. Extraction of RNA together with DNA used 20-30 mg of unsorted bulk tissue. The sequencing input was liver tumor tissue from sampling region 1. This sample's subset: tumor region T1, superior pole. The receptors shown here come from a man aged 40-50 years with primary liver carcinoma and hepatitis B virus infection.

This chain links TRBV11-1 with TRBJ2-1; 11 positions agree with TRBD1. Germline values: CDR1 SGHAT, CDR2 FQDESV (reference sequence). V shed 8 bases and J 8 bases; nucleotides not matched to a gene: 11. CDR3 length equals 15 residues. The CDR3 nucleotides are TGTGCCAGCGGATTGTCGGGACAGGGGGTGGATGAGCAGTTCTTC. Translating gives CASGLSGQGVDEQFF.

This clonotype was seen at least ten times. The chain recombines TRBV12-3 or TRBV12-4 with TRBJ2-5; 8 bases align to TRBD2. The CDR3 length is 17 residues. Germline trimming cut 1 base from V and 5 bases from J; bases unmatched to any gene: 12. CDR3 coding DNA: TGTGCCAGCAGTTTAGAGAGTTACGGGAGGGCCGGGGAGACCCAGTACTTC. Protein: CASSLESYGRAGETQYF.

V is TRBV19 and J is TRBJ2-1, with TRBD2 matching over 13 bases. V lost 7 bases and J lost 12; bases outside the gene matches: 18. The CDR3 runs 17 residues. CDR1 LNHDA and CDR2 SQIVND come from the germline V gene (reference sequence). CDR3: CASTHSARLAGGVGQFF. As DNA, the CDR3 is TGTGCCAGTACACATAGCGCAAGACTAGCGGGAGGCGTTGGGCAGTTCTTC.

Concerning this clonotype itself: An end of the junction differs from the germline gene, which may be a read error. The chain carries TRBV6-5 and TRBJ1-6; TRBD1 might be the D (6 bases). This CDR3 is 16 amino acids long. Germline V gives CDR1 MNHEY, CDR2 SVGAGI. CDR3 coding DNA: TGTGCCAACAGTTGTGGTAGGGGGGCTACTAATTCACCCCTCCACTTT. Protein product: CANSCGRGATNSPLHF.

About this clonotype itself: An end of the junction does not agree with germline; a read error may underlie this. The chain uses TRBV29-1 and TRBJ2-1; D gene uncertain. From germline, CDR1 is SQVTM and CDR2 ANQGSEA. The CDR3 contains 13 residues. The CDR3, as DNA: TGCAGCGTTCCACTGCCCCTGAGGAATGTGCAGTTCTTC. It is translated as CSVPLPLRNVQFF.

The rearrangement joins TRBV28 to TRBJ2-7, with TRBD2 as a possible D gene (5 bases). The CDR3 length is 16 residues. Trimming stripped 7 bases from V and 10 bases from J, with 29 bases between. Germline lookup yields CDR1 MDHEN and CDR2 SYDVKM. CDR3 loop: CASTSQMFSRGFEQYF. CDR3 bases: TGTGCCAGCACTTCCCAAATGTTCTCCCGAGGGTTCGAACAGTACTTC. The variable domain in full, completed from reference TRBV28 and TRBJ2-7, reads DVKVTQSSRYLVKRTGEKVFLECVQDMDHENMFWYRQDPGLGLRLIYFSYDVKMKEKGDIPEGYSVSREKKERFSLILESASTNQTSMYLCASTSQMFSRGFEQYFGPGTRLTVT.

Worth noting for this clonotype: One end of the junction varies from germline; a read error may be responsible. The chain links TRBV6-6 to TRBJ2-7, with D unclear. Germline V lookup: CDR1 MNHNY, CDR2 SVGAGI (reference sequence). This CDR3 is 15 amino acids long. CDR3 protein: CASTQIGVSPYAQYF. The CDR3 bases are TGTGCCAGCACCCAAATTGGGGTATCTCCCTACGCGCAGTACTTC.

Comments on this clonotype: Germline is not matched at one junction end, which may reflect a read error. The J gene is TRBJ2-7, the V gene TRBV6-5, with a tentative D call TRBD2 (6 bases). Germline-derived CDR1 and CDR2 are MNHEY and SVGAGI. The CDR3 is 14 residues long. Here the CDR3 reads CVSSYSGSPREHYF. CDR3 DNA sequence: TGTGTCAGCAGTTACTCGGGGTCCCCCCGGGAGCATTACTTC.

The J gene is TRBJ1-5, the V gene TRBV29-1; D might be TRBD1 (5 bases). Germline V lookup: CDR1 SQVTM, CDR2 ANQGSEA. This CDR3 spans 15 amino acids. CDR3 DNA: TGCCGCATCTTCTCCCGGGACGGTAGCAATCAGCCCCAGCATTTT. It is translated as CRIFSRDGSNQPQHF.

V is TRBV6-5 and J is TRBJ2-3; no clear D gene. This CDR3 is 14 amino acids long. The germline CDR1 and CDR2 sequences are MNHEY and SVGAGI. DNA for the CDR3: TGTGTCAACAGTTACTCTACAGCCACAGATACGCAGTATTTT. This translates into CVNSYSTATDTQYF.

The rearrangement links TRBV20-1 to TRBJ2-3; 7 positions match TRBD2. The CDR3 covers 17 residues. The V and J ends lost 6 bases and 0 bases, in that order; junction bases with no gene match: 15. Looked up from germline, CDR1 is DFQATT and CDR2 is SNEGSKA (reference sequence). In DNA form, the CDR3 reads TGCAGTGCGAGAAACCTAGGGGACTACCGGAGCACAGATACGCAGTATTTT. It codes for CSARNLGDYRSTDTQYF.

This clonotype showed up many times. The chain links TRBV6-1 to TRBJ1-1; tentative D call: TRBD1 (5 bases). The germline V gene encodes CDR1 MNHNS and CDR2 SASEGT. Between the trimmed V and J ends, which lost 1 base and 4 bases, there was a span of 10 bases. The CDR3 totals 14 residues. The CDR3 loop reads CASSEVRATTEAFF. DNA of the CDR3: TGTGCCAGCAGTGAAGTCAGGGCTACCACTGAAGCTTTCTTT.

A remark on this clonotype: Compared with germline, one end of the junction differs, possibly owing to a read error. The V gene is TRBV28, the J gene TRBJ2-1; 7 bases align to TRBD2. The germline V gene has CDR1 MDHEN and CDR2 SYDVKM. The CDR3 consists of 16 residues. DNA for the CDR3: TGTGCCAGCAGCTCTCGTACGGGAGGTTCCTACAATGAGCATTTCTTC. The encoded protein is CASSSRTGGSYNEHFF.

The table lists this clonotype with a count of one. A read error may produce the germline difference seen at one junction end. The chain uses TRBV20-1 and TRBJ2-5; D remains ambiguous. The CDR3 length is 14 residues. Germline-derived CDR1 and CDR2 are DFQATT and SNEGSKA (reference sequence). The CDR3 sequence: CSARDGSSQETLYF. The CDR3 coding sequence is TGCAGTGCTAGAGATGGTAGCTCCCAAGAGACCCTGTACTTC.

Comments on this clonotype: The germline gene is not matched at one end of the junction; a read error may be the cause. The chain couples TRBV5-4 to TRBJ2-2; D is possibly TRBD2 (6 bases). There are 15 residues in the CDR3. Germline V gives CDR1 SGHNT, CDR2 YYREEE (reference sequence). CDR3 sequence reads: CASSFLDGGNGGLFF. The CDR3 DNA sequence: TGTGCCAGCAGCTTTCTTGACGGGGGAAACGGGGGGCTGTTTTTT.

V usage is TRBV6-5 and J usage is TRBJ2-1, with TRBD2 matching 9 bases. Germline CDR1 reads MNHEY; CDR2 reads SVGAGI. This CDR3 is 15 amino acids long. CDR3 loop: CDISSGLAAYNEQFF. The CDR3 DNA reads as TGTGACATCAGTTCGGGACTAGCTGCATACAATGAGCAGTTCTTC.

Judged by abundance, this clonotype is medium-sized (0.01 to 0.1%). The J gene is TRBJ2-1, the V gene TRBV11-2; 7 bases are a match to TRBD2. Germline trimming cut 1 base from V and 5 bases from J; bases unmatched to any gene: 2. The CDR3 has 14 residues. CDR1 and CDR2 (germline): SGHAT, FQNNGV. The CDR3 DNA sequence: TGTGCCAGCAGCTTAGGGCTAGCGGACAATGAGCAGTTCTTC. Translation gives CASSLGLADNEQFF.

A remark on this clonotype: This clone may be a read error of a much larger clone one base away. The chain has TRBV28 and TRBJ2-3, with TRBD2 identical over 7 bases. Germline V gene data show CDR1 as MDHEN and CDR2 as SYDVKM. CDR3 length equals 16 residues. The CDR3 DNA reads as TGTGCCAGCAGTCCTCTGGGGGGGGATGGCACATATACGCAGTATTTT. It codes for CASSPLGGDGTYTQYF. Supplemented by reference TRBV28 and TRBJ2-3, the full variable domain reads DVKVTQSSRYLVKRTGEKVFLECVQDMDHENMFWYRQDPGLGLRLIYFSYDVKMKEKGDIPEGYSVSREKKERFSLILESASTNQTSMYLCASSPLGGDGTYTQYFGPGTRLTVL.

A remark on this clonotype: A much bigger clone sits one base away, suggesting this may be a read error. The CDR3 reads CASIMSGTPCSSEQYF. Written as DNA, the CDR3 is TGTGCCAGCATCATGAGCGGGACGCCGTGCTCCAGCGAGCAGTACTTC. This chain links TRBV28 with TRBJ2-7, with TRBD2 matching over 7 bases. Germline trimming cut 7 bases from V and 6 bases from J; bases unmatched to any gene: 18. Per the germline V gene, CDR1 is MDHEN and CDR2 is SYDVKM. CDR3 length equals 16 residues.

A word on this clonotype: One end of the junction is discordant with germline, which a read error may explain. This chain uses TRBV6-5 with TRBJ2-5; TRBD2 matches at 8 bases. The CDR3 is 17 amino acids. Germline lookup yields CDR1 MNHEY and CDR2 SVGAGI. As DNA, the CDR3 is TGTGCCAGCAGTTACTCGCAAAGCGGGAGTGGCCAAGTGACCCAGTACTTC. Encoded protein: CASSYSQSGSGQVTQYF.

Note on this clonotype: One end of the junction varies from germline; a read error may be responsible. This chain links TRBV6-1 with TRBJ1-5, with D perhaps matching TRBD1 or TRBD2 (5 bases each). The J call may be incorrect, as the DNA end agrees better with TRBJ2-3. Germline CDR1 and CDR2: MNHNS and SASEGT. This CDR3 has 15 residues. The CDR3 loop reads CANSEAVRGVQPQYF. CDR3 in DNA: TGTGCCAACAGTGAAGCCGTAAGAGGGGTTCAGCCCCAGTATTTT.

About this clonotype: The CDR3 ends on some other residue instead of the conserved phenylalanine or tryptophan, so this is likely a read error. This chain connects TRBV11-2 to TRBJ1-5; D might be TRBD1 (6 bases). There are 13 residues in the CDR3. Germline CDR1 reads SGHAT; CDR2 reads FQNNGV. CDR3: CTSSLGGVLPQHL. The CDR3 DNA sequence: TGTACCAGCAGCTTAGGGGGGGTTCTGCCCCAGCATTTA.

With respect to this clonotype: Sequence at one end of the junction differs from germline and may be a read error. The chain recombines TRBV7-8 with TRBJ2-2; 9 nucleotides line up with TRBD2. Germline-derived CDR1 and CDR2 are SGHVS and FQNEAQ. The CDR3 length is 19 residues. This CDR3 is CASSPHCAGGPRDTGELFF. As DNA, the CDR3 is TGTGCAAGCAGCCCCCACTGTGCGGGAGGGCCTCGGGACACCGGGGAGCTGTTTTTT.

About this clonotype: A junction boundary mismatches the germline segment, possibly from a read error. The chain is built from TRBV4-1 and TRBJ2-7, with D possibly being TRBD2 (6 bases). Germline V lookup: CDR1 MGHRA, CDR2 YSYEKL. This CDR3 has 15 residues. CDR3 DNA sequence: TGCGCCAGCAGCCAGGCGGGGCAGCTCTCCAACGAGCAGTACTTC. Translation: CASSQAGQLSNEQYF.

This clonotype showed up many times. This chain uses TRBV5-1 with TRBJ2-3, with D unresolved. The CDR3 loop spans 13 amino acids. V was shortened by 4 bases and J by 2 bases, with 8 bases between the two germline ends. CDR1 and CDR2 from the germline V gene are SGHRS and YFSETQ. CDR3 nucleotide sequence: TGCGCCAGCAGCACAGAAAACACAGATACGCAGTATTTT. Its protein product is CASSTENTDTQYF.